These 24 T cell receptor beta chains came from one sample sequenced in a study of T cell repertoires in cytomegalovirus infection (dated by TCRdb to about 2019). The data were produced on an Illumina HiSeq 1500. The raw public reads went through TCRdb reprocessing: fastp at Q25, MiXCR clone calling, in-frame beta chains kept. One record per CDR3 amino acid sequence lists the most common genes and DNA. The sample contains some 900,000 distinct CDR3 sequences, around a third of them found a single time. Over 10% of the sample lies in the top ten. Antigens for these TCRs are unknown. The intended sense of this specimen's treatment or condition label: in vitro stimulation with specific CMV peptide epitopes to enrich CMV-specific T cells. The sequencing here drew on cultured CD8+ T cells from PBMCs, taken from culture after CMV antigen stimulation. All receptors derive from a human donor in good health (CMV status not recorded). Some clones in this sample may be carry-over from other donors' samples.

This clonotype has just a few counts. The chain uses TRBV7-9 and TRBJ2-2; D may be TRBD2 (5 bases). The CDR3 covers 12 residues. The germline CDR1 and CDR2 sequences are SEHNR and FQNEAQ (reference sequence). The germline V and J ends were trimmed by 3 bases and 7 bases, with 6 bases remaining between them. For the CDR3, the DNA is TGTGCCAGCAGCTTCGCGGGCGGGGAGCTGTTTTTT. This encodes CASSFAGGELFF.

Of note for this clonotype: One junction end does not reproduce the germline sequence, and a read error may be involved. This chain uses TRBV6-1 with TRBJ1-1; D is undetermined. CDR1 MNHNS and CDR2 SASEGT come from the germline V gene. This CDR3 has 14 residues. The CDR3 DNA follows: TGTGCCAGCAGCGAAGCTTGGTTGAACACTGAAGCTTTCTTT. This encodes CASSEAWLNTEAFF.

Here the CDR3 DNA reads TGTGCCAGCAGCCAAGATCTCGGGAAGGGGAGTGCCGGGGAGCTGTTTTTT. Its translation: CASSQDLGKGSAGELFF. The genes are TRBV14 and TRBJ2-2; D is perhaps TRBD1 or TRBD2 (5 bases each). Trimming took 0 bases from V and 6 from J, leaving 17 bases between them. Germline-derived CDR1 and CDR2 are SGHDN and FVKESK. CDR3 length: 17 amino acids. The full variable domain, with the rest looked up from reference TRBV14 and TRBJ2-2, is EAGVTQFPSHSVIEKGQTVTLRCDPISGHDNLYWYRRVMGKEIKFLLHFVKESKQDESGMPNNRFLAERTGGTYSTLKVQPAELEDSGVYFCASSQDLGKGSAGELFFGEGSRLTVL.

This rearrangement joins TRBV12-3 or TRBV12-4 to TRBJ2-7; TRBD2 might be the D (5 bases). The CDR3 consists of 14 residues. V lost 5 bases, J lost 2 bases, and 13 bases lay in between. CDR3 loop: CASSTGINPYEQYF. In nucleotides, the CDR3 is TGTGCCAGCAGTACCGGGATTAACCCCTACGAGCAGTACTTC.

This clonotype was seen a few times. This chain uses TRBV6-1 with TRBJ2-3; TRBD1 agrees at 8 bases. Trimming removed 5 bases from V and 6 bases from J; junction bases left unmatched: 10. This CDR3 is built from 15 residues. Germline V lookup: CDR1 MNHNS, CDR2 SASEGT. CDR3: CASSSRDRGGDTQYF. CDR3 sequence (DNA): TGTGCCAGCAGTTCCCGCGACAGGGGTGGTGATACGCAGTATTTT.

V and J are TRBV7-9 and TRBJ2-5; D possibly corresponds to TRBD1 (5 bases). CDR3 length equals 15 residues. Germline assignment: CDR1 SEHNR and CDR2 FQNEAQ (reference sequence). Trimming stripped 2 bases from V and 5 bases from J, with 15 bases between. CDR3: CASSLRDLRAETQYF. The CDR3 bases are TGTGCCAGCAGCTTAAGAGACCTCAGGGCCGAGACCCAGTACTTC. Full variable domain (remainder filled in from reference TRBV7-9 and TRBJ2-5): DTGVSQNPRHKITKRGQNVTFRCDPISEHNRLYWYRQTLGQGPEFLTYFQNEAQLEKSRLLSDRFSAERPKGSFSTLEIQRTEQGDSAMYLCASSLRDLRAETQYFGPGTRLLVL.

This clonotype was seen a handful of times. DNA for the CDR3: TGCAGTGCTACCGGGACTAGCAACCCCCCAGATACGCAGTATTTT. Amino acids: CSATGTSNPPDTQYF. The chain recombines TRBV20-1 with TRBJ2-3; 9 nucleotides agree with TRBD2. Germline CDR1 reads DFQATT; CDR2 reads SNEGSKA (reference sequence). V was clipped by 4 bases and J by 4 bases; unmatched bases: 9. The CDR3 contains 15 residues.

The chain employs TRBV24-1 and TRBJ1-5, with a possible D match to TRBD1 (5 bases). The CDR3 has 21 residues. Trimming left V 9 bases short and J 0 bases short, with 32 bases between. Germline V gene sequence: CDR1 KGHDR, CDR2 SFDVKD. CDR3 residues: CATPPGPVIHRQIDSNQPQHF. The CDR3 nucleotides read TGTGCCACCCCCCCGGGCCCAGTGATTCATCGACAGATAGATAGCAATCAGCCCCAGCATTTT.

V is TRBV7-2 and J is TRBJ1-4; TRBD1 might be the D (5 bases). From germline, CDR1 is SGHTA and CDR2 FQGNSA. The V end lost 4 bases, the J end lost 8 bases, and 23 bases lay between the germline ends. The CDR3 contains 17 residues. The CDR3 DNA sequence: TGTGCCAGCAGCTCGACCCCCAGATGGAGGGAGGGGGAAAAACTGTTTTTT. This gives the protein CASSSTPRWREGEKLFF. The complete variable domain, with remaining parts taken from reference TRBV7-2 and TRBJ1-4, reads GAGVSQSPSNKVTEKGKDVELRCDPISGHTALYWYRQSLGQGLEFLIYFQGNSAPDKSGLPSDRFSAERTGGSVSTLTIQRTQQEDSAVYLCASSSTPRWREGEKLFFGSGTQLSVL.

Only a few counts were recorded for this clonotype. The chain has TRBV12-3 or TRBV12-4 and TRBJ1-6; D is unclear. V was pared by 6 bases and J by 10 bases, with 19 bases between. The CDR3 contains 15 residues. The CDR3 DNA reads TGTGCCAGCAGCCTAGGACCCCTCTCGGAATCACCCCTCCACTTT. It translates to CASSLGPLSESPLHF.

This clonotype was picked up many times. The V call is TRBV7-3, the J call TRBJ2-7; 10 positions match TRBD1. The germline V gene encodes CDR1 SGHTA and CDR2 FQGTGA. The CDR3 runs to 21 residues. V dropped 0 bases and J dropped 0; count of bases not matched to a gene: 17. CDR3 in DNA: TGTGCCAGCAGCTTAACTCTTGGTTATTGGGCCGGGACAGGGGACTCCTACGAGCAGTACGTC. Protein: CASSLTLGYWAGTGDSYEQYV.

This clonotype was counted a few times. The V call is TRBV7-9, the J call TRBJ1-2; D is perhaps TRBD1 (6 bases). Germline V gives CDR1 SEHNR, CDR2 FQNEAQ (reference sequence). V was clipped by 6 bases and J by 8 bases, with 16 bases between them. The CDR3 extends over 13 amino acids. The CDR3, as DNA: TGTGCCAGCAGGGCGGCCAGGGGTCAAGGCTACACCTTC. Translated: CASRAARGQGYTF.

This clonotype has just a few counts. The CDR3 DNA is TGTGCCAGCAGCTTATCGATGGGGTACGAGCAGTACGTC. Amino acids: CASSLSMGYEQYV. V is TRBV11-2 and J is TRBJ2-7; D is unclear. V lost 2 bases and J 4 bases, leaving 9 bases between the germline ends. The length of the CDR3 is 13 residues. The germline gives CDR1 SGHAT, CDR2 FQNNGV.

The chain couples TRBV10-3 to TRBJ2-1, with TRBD1 matching 9 bases. Germline assignment: CDR1 ENHRY and CDR2 SYGVKD. The CDR3 is made up of 16 amino acids. With 4 bases clipped from V and 5 bases from J, the junction kept 9 bases outside the gene matches. The CDR3 DNA reads TGTGCCATCAGTGCCATTTGGACAGGGGTAAACAATGAGCAGTTCTTC. Translation gives CAISAIWTGVNNEQFF.

The chain is built from TRBV12-3 or TRBV12-4 and TRBJ1-2; TRBD1 matches 9 bases. The junction had 10 bases not matched to a gene; V was cut back by 1 base and J by 4 bases. The CDR3 contains 17 residues. This CDR3 is CASSLVGTGPLTYGYTF. The CDR3 DNA sequence: TGTGCCAGCAGTTTAGTTGGGACAGGGCCGTTAACCTATGGCTACACCTTC.

This clonotype was picked up a small number of times. The chain links TRBV6-6 to TRBJ1-5; D gene uncertain. Between the trimmed V and J ends, which lost 5 bases and 8 bases, there was a span of 13 bases. Looked up from germline, CDR1 is MNHNY and CDR2 is SVGAGI (reference sequence). This CDR3 has 13 amino acids. The CDR3 DNA follows: TGTGCCAGCAGTGCCGTGACCTGGGAGCCCCAGCATTTT. Its translation: CASSAVTWEPQHF.

The CDR3 reads CASSPGTGGREQYV. The CDR3 region has the DNA TGTGCCAGCAGCCCGGGGACAGGGGGCCGGGAGCAGTACGTC. This chain joins TRBV27 and TRBJ2-7; TRBD1 aligns across 12 bases. CDR3 length: 14 amino acids. Looked up from germline, CDR1 is MNHEY and CDR2 is SMNVEV (reference sequence). J was trimmed by 7 bases and V by 6 bases; bases with no gene match: 7.

The chain's CDR3 is CASSLGGTTAFF. The CDR3 coding sequence is TGTGCCAGCAGCTTAGGAGGGACAACAGCTTTCTTT. The chain couples TRBV11-2 to TRBJ1-1; perhaps TRBD1 as D (6 bases). The germline CDR1 and CDR2 sequences are SGHAT and FQNNGV. The CDR3 is made up of 12 amino acids. V gave up 1 base and J gave up 10 bases, with 10 bases separating them.

There are a few counts of this clonotype. The chain joins TRBV12-5 to TRBJ2-7; perhaps TRBD2 as D (5 bases). This CDR3 is 13 amino acids long. The V gene's germline CDR1 is LGHNT and CDR2 FRNRAP. V was clipped by 4 bases and J by 7 bases, with 14 bases between them. In DNA, the CDR3 is TGTGCTAGTGGTTCCCGACGGGGAAGTGAGCAGTACTTC. It yields the protein CASGSRRGSEQYF.

The genes are TRBV12-3 or TRBV12-4 and TRBJ2-1, with D perhaps TRBD2 (7 bases). The CDR3 spans 14 residues. V was clipped by 6 bases and J by 7 bases, with 16 bases between them. The CDR3 loop reads CASRPWEGENEQFF. In DNA form, the CDR3 reads TGTGCCAGCAGGCCCTGGGAGGGGGAAAATGAGCAGTTCTTC.

The chain links TRBV15 to TRBJ2-1; D is perhaps TRBD2 (6 bases). This CDR3 is 16 amino acids long. V lost 1 base to trimming and J lost 4 bases, with 14 bases between them. Germline values: CDR1 LNHNV, CDR2 YYDKDF (reference sequence). The CDR3 DNA reads TGTGCCACCAGCAGAGGCGGCCCAGGGAGGTACAATGAGCAGTTCTTC. Translated: CATSRGGPGRYNEQFF.

The V and J genes are TRBV27 and TRBJ2-1; the match to TRBD2 covers 8 bases. The trim removed 1 base at V and 5 bases at J, leaving 4 bases unmatched. The CDR3 sequence is 15 residues long. In germline, CDR1 is MNHEY, CDR2 SMNVEV (reference sequence). The CDR3: CASSLYAGGHNEQFF. In DNA form, the CDR3 reads TGTGCCAGCAGTTTATATGCGGGGGGTCACAATGAGCAGTTCTTC.

To note about this clonotype: A single base separates this from a much larger clone, so it may be a read error. This rearrangement joins TRBV7-7 to TRBJ2-2; D is unresolved. CDR1 and CDR2 from the germline V gene are SSHAT and FNYEAQ (reference sequence). The CDR3 extends over 13 amino acids. CDR3 sequence (DNA): TGTGCTACCTCGAGGAATAACACCGGGGAGCTGTTTTTT. As protein: CATSRNNTGELFF.

V is TRBV6-2 or TRBV6-3 and J is TRBJ2-3; 8 bases agree with TRBD2. Trimming took 5 bases from V and 4 from J; bases not matched to a gene: 2. CDR3 length: 13 residues. CDR1 and CDR2 (germline): MNHEY, SVGEGT. The CDR3 spells CASSAGGPDTQYF. In DNA, the CDR3 is TGTGCCAGCAGTGCGGGGGGCCCAGATACGCAGTATTTT.